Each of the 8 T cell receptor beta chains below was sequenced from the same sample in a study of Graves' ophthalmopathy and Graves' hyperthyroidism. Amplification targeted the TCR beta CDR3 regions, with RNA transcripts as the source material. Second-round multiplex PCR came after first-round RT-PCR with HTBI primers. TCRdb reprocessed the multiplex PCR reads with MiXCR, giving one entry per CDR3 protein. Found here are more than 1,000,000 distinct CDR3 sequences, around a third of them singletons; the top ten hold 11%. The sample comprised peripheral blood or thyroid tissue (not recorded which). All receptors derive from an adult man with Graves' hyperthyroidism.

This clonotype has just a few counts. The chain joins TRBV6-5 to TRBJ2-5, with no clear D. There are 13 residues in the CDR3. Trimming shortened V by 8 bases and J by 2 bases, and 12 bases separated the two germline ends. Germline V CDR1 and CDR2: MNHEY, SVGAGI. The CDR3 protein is CASLRYRQETQYF. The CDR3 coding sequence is TGTGCCAGCCTAAGGTACAGACAAGAGACCCAGTACTTC.

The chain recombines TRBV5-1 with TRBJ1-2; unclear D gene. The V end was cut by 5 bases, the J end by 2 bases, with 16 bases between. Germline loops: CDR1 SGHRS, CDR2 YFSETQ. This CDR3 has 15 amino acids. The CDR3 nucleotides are TGCGCCAGCAGGCTGGTTTCAAATGGGAACTATGGCTACACCTTC. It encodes CASRLVSNGNYGYTF.

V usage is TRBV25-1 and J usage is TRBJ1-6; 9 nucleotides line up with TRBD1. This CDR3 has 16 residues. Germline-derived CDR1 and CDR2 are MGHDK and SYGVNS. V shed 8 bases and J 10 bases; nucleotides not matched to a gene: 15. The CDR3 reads CASSTPGQGYVSPLHF. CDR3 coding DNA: TGTGCCAGCTCGACCCCGGGACAGGGATACGTATCACCCCTCCACTTT.

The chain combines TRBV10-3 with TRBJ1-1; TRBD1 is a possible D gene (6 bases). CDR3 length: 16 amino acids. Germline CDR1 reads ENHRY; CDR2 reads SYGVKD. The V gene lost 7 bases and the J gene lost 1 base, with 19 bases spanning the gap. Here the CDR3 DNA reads TGTGCCATCAAGAACCCGGGACATAGAAAGAACACTGAAGCTTTCTTT. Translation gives CAIKNPGHRKNTEAFF.

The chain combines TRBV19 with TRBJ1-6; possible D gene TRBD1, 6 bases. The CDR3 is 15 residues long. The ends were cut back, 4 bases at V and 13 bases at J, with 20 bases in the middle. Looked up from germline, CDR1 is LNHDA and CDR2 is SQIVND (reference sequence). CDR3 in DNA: TGTGCCAGTAGTAGGCGGACAGACCCCGGTCAGCCCCTCCACTTT. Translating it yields CASSRRTDPGQPLHF.

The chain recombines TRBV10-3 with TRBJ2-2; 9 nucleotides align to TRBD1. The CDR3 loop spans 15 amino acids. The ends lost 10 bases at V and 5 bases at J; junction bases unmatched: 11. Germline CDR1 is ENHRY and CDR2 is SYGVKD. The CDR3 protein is CASSRQGTGTGELFF. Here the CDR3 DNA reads TGTGCCAGCAGCAGACAGGGGACAGGGACCGGGGAGCTGTTTTTT.

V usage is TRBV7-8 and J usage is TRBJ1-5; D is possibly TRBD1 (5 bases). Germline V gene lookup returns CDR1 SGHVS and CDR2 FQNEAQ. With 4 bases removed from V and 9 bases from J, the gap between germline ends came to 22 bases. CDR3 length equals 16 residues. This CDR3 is CASSWAAAGNIRPQHF. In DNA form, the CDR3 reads TGTGCCAGCAGCTGGGCCGCGGCAGGGAACATCCGGCCCCAGCATTTT.

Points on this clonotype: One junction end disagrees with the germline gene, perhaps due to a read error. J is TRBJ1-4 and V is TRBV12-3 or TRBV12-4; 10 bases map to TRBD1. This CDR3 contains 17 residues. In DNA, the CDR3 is TGTGCCGGCAGTTTCATGGGGAGACGGGACAGGGGTGAAAAACTGTTTTTT. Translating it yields CAGSFMGRRDRGEKLFF.